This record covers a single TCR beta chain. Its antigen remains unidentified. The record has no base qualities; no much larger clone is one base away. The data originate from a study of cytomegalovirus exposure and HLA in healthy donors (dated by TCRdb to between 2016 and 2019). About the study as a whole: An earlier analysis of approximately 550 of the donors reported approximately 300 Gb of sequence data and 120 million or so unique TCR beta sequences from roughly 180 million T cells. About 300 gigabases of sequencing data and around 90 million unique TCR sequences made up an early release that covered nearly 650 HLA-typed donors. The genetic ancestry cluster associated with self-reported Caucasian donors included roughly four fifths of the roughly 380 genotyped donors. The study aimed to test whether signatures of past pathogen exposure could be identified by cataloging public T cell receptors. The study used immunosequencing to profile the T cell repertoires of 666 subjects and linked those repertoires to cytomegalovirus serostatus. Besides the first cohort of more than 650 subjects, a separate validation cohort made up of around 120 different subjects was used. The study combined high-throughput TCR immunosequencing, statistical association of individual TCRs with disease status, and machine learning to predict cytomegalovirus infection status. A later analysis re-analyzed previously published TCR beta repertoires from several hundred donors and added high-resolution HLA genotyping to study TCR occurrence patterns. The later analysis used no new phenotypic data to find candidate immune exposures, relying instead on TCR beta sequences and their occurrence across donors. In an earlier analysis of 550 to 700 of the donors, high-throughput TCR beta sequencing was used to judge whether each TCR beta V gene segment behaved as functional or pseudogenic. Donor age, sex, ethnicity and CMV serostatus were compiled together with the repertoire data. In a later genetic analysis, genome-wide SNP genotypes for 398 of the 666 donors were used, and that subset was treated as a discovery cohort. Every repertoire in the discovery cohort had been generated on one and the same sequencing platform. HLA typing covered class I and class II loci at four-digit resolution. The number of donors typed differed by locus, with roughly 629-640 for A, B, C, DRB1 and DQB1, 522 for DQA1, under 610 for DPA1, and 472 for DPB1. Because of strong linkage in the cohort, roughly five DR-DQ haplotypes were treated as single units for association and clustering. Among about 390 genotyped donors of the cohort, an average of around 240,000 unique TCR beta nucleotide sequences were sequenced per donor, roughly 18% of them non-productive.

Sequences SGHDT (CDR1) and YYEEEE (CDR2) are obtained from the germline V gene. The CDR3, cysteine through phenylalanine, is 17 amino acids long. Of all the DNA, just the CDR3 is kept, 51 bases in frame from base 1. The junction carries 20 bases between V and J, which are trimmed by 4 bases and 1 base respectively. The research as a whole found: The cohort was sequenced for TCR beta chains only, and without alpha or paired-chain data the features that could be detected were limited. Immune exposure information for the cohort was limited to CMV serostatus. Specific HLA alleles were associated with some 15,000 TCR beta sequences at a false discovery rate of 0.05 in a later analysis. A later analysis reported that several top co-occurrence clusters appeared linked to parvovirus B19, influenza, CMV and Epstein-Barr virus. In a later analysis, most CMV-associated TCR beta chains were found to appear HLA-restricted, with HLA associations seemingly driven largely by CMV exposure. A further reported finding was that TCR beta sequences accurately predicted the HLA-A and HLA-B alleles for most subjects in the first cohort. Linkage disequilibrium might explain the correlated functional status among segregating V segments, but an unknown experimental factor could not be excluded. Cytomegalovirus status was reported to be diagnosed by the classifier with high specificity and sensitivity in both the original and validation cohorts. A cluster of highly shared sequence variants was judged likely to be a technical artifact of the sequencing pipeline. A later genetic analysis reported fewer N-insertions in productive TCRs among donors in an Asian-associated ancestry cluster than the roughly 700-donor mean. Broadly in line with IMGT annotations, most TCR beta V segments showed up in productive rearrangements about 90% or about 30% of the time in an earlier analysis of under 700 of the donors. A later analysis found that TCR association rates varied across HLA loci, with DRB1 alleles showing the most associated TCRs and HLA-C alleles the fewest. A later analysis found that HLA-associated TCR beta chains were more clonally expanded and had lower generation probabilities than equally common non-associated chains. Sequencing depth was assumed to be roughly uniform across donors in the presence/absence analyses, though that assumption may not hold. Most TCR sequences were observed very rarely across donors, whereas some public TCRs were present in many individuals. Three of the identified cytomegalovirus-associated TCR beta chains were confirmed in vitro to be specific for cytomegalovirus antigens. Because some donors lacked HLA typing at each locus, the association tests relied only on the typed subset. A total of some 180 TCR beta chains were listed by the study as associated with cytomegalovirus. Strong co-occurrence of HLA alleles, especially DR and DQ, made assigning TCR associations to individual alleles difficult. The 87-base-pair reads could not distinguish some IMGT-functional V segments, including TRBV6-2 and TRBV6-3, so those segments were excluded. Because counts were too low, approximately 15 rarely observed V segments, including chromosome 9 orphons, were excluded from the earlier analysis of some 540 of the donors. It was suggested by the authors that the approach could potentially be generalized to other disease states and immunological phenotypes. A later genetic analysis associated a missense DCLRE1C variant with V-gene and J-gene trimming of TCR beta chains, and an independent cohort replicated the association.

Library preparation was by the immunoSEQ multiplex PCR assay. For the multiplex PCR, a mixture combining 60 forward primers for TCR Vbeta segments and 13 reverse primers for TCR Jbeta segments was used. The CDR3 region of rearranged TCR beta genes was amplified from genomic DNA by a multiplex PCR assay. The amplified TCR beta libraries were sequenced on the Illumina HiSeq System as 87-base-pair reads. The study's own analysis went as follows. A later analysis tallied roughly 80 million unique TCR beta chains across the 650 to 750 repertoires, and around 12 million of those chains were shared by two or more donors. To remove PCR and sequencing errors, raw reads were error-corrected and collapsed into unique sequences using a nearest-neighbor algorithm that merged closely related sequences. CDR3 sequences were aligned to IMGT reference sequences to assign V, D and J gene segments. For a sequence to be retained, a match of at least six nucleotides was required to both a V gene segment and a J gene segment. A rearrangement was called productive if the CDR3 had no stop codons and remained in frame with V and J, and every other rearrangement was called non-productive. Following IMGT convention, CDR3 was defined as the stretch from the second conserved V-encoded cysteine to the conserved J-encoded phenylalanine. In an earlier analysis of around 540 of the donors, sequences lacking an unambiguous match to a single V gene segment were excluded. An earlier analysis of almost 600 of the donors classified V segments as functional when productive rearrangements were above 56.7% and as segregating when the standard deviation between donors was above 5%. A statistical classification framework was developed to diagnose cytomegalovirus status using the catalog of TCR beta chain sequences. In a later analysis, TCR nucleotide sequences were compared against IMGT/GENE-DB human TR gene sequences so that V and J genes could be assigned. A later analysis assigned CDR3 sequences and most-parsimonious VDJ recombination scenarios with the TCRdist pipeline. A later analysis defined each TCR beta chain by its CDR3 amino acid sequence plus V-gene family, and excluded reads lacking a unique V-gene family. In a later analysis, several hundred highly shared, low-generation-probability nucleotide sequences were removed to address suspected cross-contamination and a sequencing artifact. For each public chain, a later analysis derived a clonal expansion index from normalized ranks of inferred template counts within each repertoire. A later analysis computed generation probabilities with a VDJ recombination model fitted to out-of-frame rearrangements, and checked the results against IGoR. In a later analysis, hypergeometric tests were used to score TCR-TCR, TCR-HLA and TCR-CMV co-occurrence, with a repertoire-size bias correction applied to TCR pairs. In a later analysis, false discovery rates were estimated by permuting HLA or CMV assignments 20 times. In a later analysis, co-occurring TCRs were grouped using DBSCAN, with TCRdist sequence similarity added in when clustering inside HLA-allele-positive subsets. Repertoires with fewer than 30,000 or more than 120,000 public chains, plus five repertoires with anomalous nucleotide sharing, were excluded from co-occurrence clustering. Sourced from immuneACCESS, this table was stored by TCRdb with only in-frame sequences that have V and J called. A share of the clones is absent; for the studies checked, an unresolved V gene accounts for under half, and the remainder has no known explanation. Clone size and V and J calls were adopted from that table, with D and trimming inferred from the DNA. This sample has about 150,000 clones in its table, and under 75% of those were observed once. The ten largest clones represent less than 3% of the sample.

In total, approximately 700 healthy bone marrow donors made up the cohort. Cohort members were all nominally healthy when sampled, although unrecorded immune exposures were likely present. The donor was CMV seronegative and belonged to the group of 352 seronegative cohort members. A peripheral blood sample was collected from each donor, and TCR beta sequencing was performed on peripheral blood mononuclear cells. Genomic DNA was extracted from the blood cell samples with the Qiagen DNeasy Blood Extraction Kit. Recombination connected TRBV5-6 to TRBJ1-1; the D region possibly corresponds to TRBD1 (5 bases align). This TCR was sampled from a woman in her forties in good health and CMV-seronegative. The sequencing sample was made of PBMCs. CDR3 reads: CASSRPGRRGENTEAFF. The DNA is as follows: TGTGCCAGCAGCCGCCCCGGGAGGAGAGGGGAGAACACTGAAGCTTTCTTT.